The clone carrying this T cell receptor beta chain has more than one count but fewer than ten. Its specificity is not known. Time point defined: healthy volunteer bleed at 2 weeks. Unfractionated whole blood served as the source for total RNA extraction. This specimen belongs to a study of human T cells and chemical hapten exposure. This CDR3 is built from 17 residues. V gave up 1 base and J gave up 2 bases, with 17 bases separating them. Germline-derived CDR1 and CDR2 are LGHDT and YNNKEL (reference sequence). The study, taken as a whole, reports: TCRs exceeding 1 in 1000 frequency stayed unchanged with DPC sensitization.

Individual cDNA molecules received unique molecular identifiers in the library. Using its own MiXCR run on the RACE reads, TCRdb lists one record per CDR3 protein. The profile shows 130,000 or so distinct CDR3 sequences, about 8.2% of them singletons. The rearrangement uses TRBV3-1 and TRBJ2-5; tentatively, D is TRBD2 (6 bases). The source is a male donor in good health. Some clones in this sample may be carry-over from other donors' samples. Material: whole blood. The CDR3 reads CASSQGRWAGGQETQYF. DNA of the CDR3: TGTGCCAGCAGCCAAGGGCGGTGGGCAGGAGGGCAAGAGACCCAGTACTTC.